The 11 T cell receptor beta chains below come from one sample, sequenced in a study of cytomegalovirus exposure and HLA in healthy donors. The PCR used 60 Vbeta and 13 Jbeta primers. Sequencing used immunoSEQ multiplex PCR; TCRdb keeps in-frame clones, though not all of them. The sample shows some 180,000 clones, around 76% of them seen only once. Material for sequencing was PBMCs. The receptors were gathered from a man aged 35 to 55 in good health and CMV-seronegative.

The V gene is TRBV2, the J gene TRBJ1-3; 7 bases are shared with TRBD1. CDR3 length: 17 residues. CDR1 and CDR2 from the germline V gene are SNHLY and FYNNEI. V was clipped by 4 bases and J by 0 bases; unmatched bases: 9. CDR3 residues: CASSVTGTVFSGNTIYF. The CDR3 DNA reads as TGTGCCAGCAGTGTCACGGGGACAGTTTTCTCTGGAAACACCATATATTTT.

The chain uses TRBV6-6 and TRBJ1-1, with 7 bases aligning to TRBD1. This CDR3 contains 16 residues. Germline CDR1 MNHNY, CDR2 SVGAGI (reference sequence). V lost 5 bases and J lost 2; bases outside the gene matches: 11. Written as DNA, the CDR3 is TGTGCCAGCAGTCCGCCACAGGGGATTGGAAACACTGAAGCTTTCTTT. Translating gives CASSPPQGIGNTEAFF.

The V call is TRBV5-4, the J call TRBJ2-7; D is uncertain. Germline assignment: CDR1 SGHNT and CDR2 YYREEE (reference sequence). The CDR3 loop spans 11 amino acids. The V and J ends lost 5 bases and 5 bases respectively, with 8 bases between them. The CDR3: CASSTGNEQYF. CDR3 DNA sequence: TGTGCCAGCAGTACCGGTAACGAGCAGTACTTC.

The chain recombines TRBV5-4 with TRBJ2-1, with a weak D call TRBD2 (5 bases). Deletions cut 0 bases from V and 0 bases from J, with 10 bases between. Per the germline V gene, CDR1 is SGHNT and CDR2 is YYREEE (reference sequence). This CDR3 region has 16 residues. CDR3 region: CASSLGEGSSYNEQFF. The CDR3 DNA reads TGTGCCAGCAGCTTGGGAGAGGGCAGCTCCTACAATGAGCAGTTCTTC.

The chain combines TRBV10-2 with TRBJ2-2, with 8 bases lining up with TRBD2. The germline V gene has CDR1 WSHSY and CDR2 SAAADI. The CDR3 totals 15 residues. V was clipped by 2 bases and J by 4 bases; unmatched bases: 3. CDR3 region: CASSEAGTSTGELFF. In DNA, the CDR3 is TGCGCCAGCAGTGAGGCAGGGACTAGCACCGGGGAGCTGTTTTTT.

This clone came up a few times. V is TRBV7-3 and J is TRBJ2-3; 11 positions agree with TRBD2. This CDR3 comprises 17 residues. The V gene end was trimmed by 1 base and the J gene end by 3 bases; junction bases not matched to a gene: 6. Germline values: CDR1 SGHTA, CDR2 FQGTGA. The CDR3 nucleotides are TGTGCCAGCAGCTTAAGATCTACTAGCGGGAGAACAGATACGCAGTATTTT. Amino acids: CASSLRSTSGRTDTQYF.

The chain is built from TRBV30 and TRBJ1-3; 9 nucleotides align to TRBD1. The CDR3 runs to 15 residues. Trimming at V came to 3 bases and at J to 7 bases, leaving 10 bases not matched to a gene. CDR1 and CDR2 (germline): GTSNPN, SVGIG (reference sequence). The CDR3 sequence is CAWRTTRTGANTIYF. CDR3 in DNA: TGTGCCTGGAGAACAACGCGGACAGGGGCTAACACCATATATTTT.

The CDR3 here is CASSLIGRQGNEQFF. As DNA, the CDR3 is TGTGCCAGCAGCTTGATCGGGCGGCAGGGAAATGAGCAGTTCTTC. The genes are TRBV5-6 and TRBJ2-1, with D possibly TRBD1 on 5 matching bases. V lost 1 base and J lost 7, with 15 bases in between. CDR1 and CDR2 from the germline V gene are SGHDT and YYEEEE. This CDR3 comprises 15 residues.

The chain recombines TRBV19 with TRBJ1-5; no definite D call. This CDR3 has 15 residues. The V end was cut by 3 bases, the J end by 5 bases, with 14 bases between. Germline V gene sequence: CDR1 LNHDA, CDR2 SQIVND (reference sequence). CDR3 sequence: CASSISARYYQPQHF. CDR3 coding DNA: TGTGCCAGTAGTATTTCGGCCAGGTATTATCAGCCCCAGCATTTT.

V gene TRBV7-9 combines with J gene TRBJ2-7; 8 positions match TRBD2. The CDR3 has 14 residues. The J segment lost 4 bases and the V segment lost 3 bases, leaving 5 bases of the junction unmatched. Per germline, CDR1 SEHNR and CDR2 FQNEAQ (reference sequence). The CDR3 region has the DNA TGTGCCAGCAGCTTCGGCGGGGGGAGGTACGAGCAGTACTTC. This codes for CASSFGGGRYEQYF.

V gene TRBV30 combines with J gene TRBJ2-3; TRBD1 aligns across 9 bases. After removal of 4 bases from V and 0 bases from J, the junction contained 5 bases not matched to a gene. CDR3 length equals 15 residues. Germline-derived CDR1 and CDR2 are GTSNPN and SVGIG (reference sequence). In DNA, the CDR3 is TGTGCCTGGATGAAGACAGGGGGGAGCACAGATACGCAGTATTTT. Its translation: CAWMKTGGSTDTQYF.